The 12 T cell receptor beta chains below all came from one sample that was sequenced in a study. TCRdb reprocessed the 5' RACE reads via MiXCR and lists one record per CDR3 protein. The sample has approximately 11,000 distinct CDR3 sequences, under 20% seen once. Treg sorting used a CD4+CD25+CD127-/low gate. What was sequenced was Tregs sorted from a lymph node. The receptors originated from a female donor with breast cancer.

By proportion, this clonotype is medium-sized (0.01 to 0.1%). The rearrangement links TRBV12-3 or TRBV12-4 to TRBJ1-1; D perhaps matches TRBD1 (5 bases). Trimming removed 5 bases at V and 2 bases at J, with 9 bases between. The CDR3 consists of 13 residues. CDR3 coding DNA: TGTGCCAGCAGTCCTACAGGAAACACTGAAGCTTTCTTT. It encodes CASSPTGNTEAFF.

The chain has TRBV5-1 and TRBJ2-5, with D unclear. V was shortened by 4 bases and J by 0 bases, with 10 bases between the two germline ends. Germline loops: CDR1 SGHRS, CDR2 YFSETQ. The CDR3 runs to 14 residues. This chain's CDR3 is CASSMVADQETQYF. The DNA for the CDR3 is TGCGCCAGCAGCATGGTGGCAGACCAAGAGACCCAGTACTTC.

This clonotype was detected ten times or more. The rearrangement links TRBV12-5 to TRBJ2-2; 8 positions agree with TRBD2. The ends lost 0 bases at V and 1 base at J; junction bases unmatched: 7. This CDR3 is 18 amino acids long. Germline lookup yields CDR1 LGHNT and CDR2 FRNRAP. The DNA of the CDR3 is TGTGCTAGTGGTTTGGTCTACCTCACTAGCGGGAACACCGGGGAGCTGTTTTTT. It is translated as CASGLVYLTSGNTGELFF.

This clonotype occurred a few times. A single base separates this from a much larger clone, so it may be a read error. J is TRBJ1-1 and V is TRBV5-1, with 8 bases matching TRBD1. The CDR3 runs 17 residues. CDR1 is SGHRS, CDR2 YFSETQ, per germline. The CDR3 reads CASSPVGTGGMNTEACF. CDR3 nucleotides: TGCGCCAGCAGCCCGGTCGGCACAGGGGGGATGAACACTGAAGCTTGCTTT.

This clonotype was seen at least ten times. The gene calls are TRBV13 and TRBJ2-3; TRBD1 might be the D (5 bases). Germline assignment: CDR1 PRHDT and CDR2 FYEKMQ (reference sequence). CDR3 size: 12 residues. V dropped 2 bases and J dropped 5 bases, with 5 bases sitting between them. The CDR3, as DNA: TGTGCCAGCAGCTTAAGGGGAGATACGCAGTATTTT. This translates into CASSLRGDTQYF.

The sample holds many counts of this clonotype. CDR3 sequence (DNA): TGTGCCAGCCGGGACAGGGGCGCCGGGGAGCTGTTTTTT. Its translation is CASRDRGAGELFF. The V and J genes are TRBV12-3 or TRBV12-4 and TRBJ2-2; 10 bases match TRBD1. V shed 8 bases, J shed 6 bases, and the junction held 3 bases outside the gene matches. The CDR3 consists of 13 residues.

This clonotype showed up many times. This chain uses TRBV27 with TRBJ1-5; possibly TRBD1 for D (5 bases). This CDR3 is built from 14 residues. Trimming took off 4 bases at V and 0 bases at J, with 7 bases between the two ends. Germline V gene sequence: CDR1 MNHEY, CDR2 SMNVEV (reference sequence). This CDR3 is CASSSGHSNQPQHF. DNA for the CDR3: TGTGCCAGCAGTTCCGGACATAGCAATCAGCCCCAGCATTTT.

Notes on this clonotype: The CDR3 ends on some other residue instead of the conserved phenylalanine or tryptophan, so this is likely a read error. No DNA is shown, since the ends of the CDR3 on it are uncertain; the CDR3 is the one TCRdb lists. This chain connects TRBV29-1 to TRBJ1-1; the table calls TRBD1, which could not be checked here. The CDR3 is 13 residues long, counting both termini. Germline assignment: CDR1 SQVTM and CDR2 ANQGSEA. CDR3 protein: CSVVSGGSPEALL.

This clonotype was picked up one time. This chain uses TRBV5-1 with TRBJ1-3; 8 bases align to TRBD1. This CDR3 comprises 17 residues. Per germline, CDR1 SGHRS and CDR2 YFSETQ. V dropped 0 bases and J dropped 4; count of bases not matched to a gene: 9. In nucleotides, the CDR3 is TGCGCCAGCAGCTTGGCTCTGACAGGGGACACCGGAAACACCATATATTTT. Translating gives CASSLALTGDTGNTIYF.

By share, this clonotype counts as medium-sized. The V gene is TRBV2, the J gene TRBJ1-2; 8 nucleotides match TRBD1. Germline V gene lookup returns CDR1 SNHLY and CDR2 FYNNEI. The CDR3 runs 18 residues. J gave up 7 bases and V 0 bases, and 16 bases lay outside the gene matches. The DNA of the CDR3 is TGTGCCAGCAGTGAAGCGGGGACAGGCCCTATGAGGAGTAGTGGCTACACCTTC. It codes for CASSEAGTGPMRSSGYTF.

This clonotype has a count of ten or more. V and J are TRBV2 and TRBJ1-1, with unresolved D. The V end was cut by 7 bases, the J end by 5 bases, with 11 bases between. In germline, CDR1 is SNHLY, CDR2 FYNNEI. CDR3 length: 12 amino acids. The CDR3, as DNA: TGTGCCAGCAATAGGGATATGACTGAAGCTTTCTTT. Amino acids: CASNRDMTEAFF.

Concerning this clonotype: A clone one base away is much larger, so this may be a read error. The chain combines TRBV7-2 with TRBJ2-3; maybe TRBD2 (7 bases). Trimming left V 5 bases short and J 4 bases short, with 19 bases between. The CDR3 has 16 amino acids. Germline V gene sequence: CDR1 SGHTA, CDR2 FQGNSA. The CDR3 spells CASSPMGRGGSDTQYF. CDR3 DNA: TGTGCCAGCAGCCCGATGGGGAGGGGGGGGTCAGATACGCAGTATTTT.